One and the same sample provided the 24 T cell receptor beta chains below, sequenced in a study of metastatic and nonmetastatic thyroid tumors. TCRdb recomputed clones from the PCR reads via MiXCR. The sample lists 30,000 to 45,000 clones; 25% to 30% were seen once. No patient received treatment before thyroid surgery. Sequencing was done on a sample of blood. These receptors were taken from a male donor with papillary thyroid cancer or a benign thyroid nodule (not recorded which). Some clones in this sample may be carry-over from other donors' samples.

Comment on this clone: One end of the junction is discordant with germline, which a read error may explain. This CDR3 is also generated by other DNA sequences in the sample. The chain recombines TRBV3-1 with TRBJ1-6; TRBD1 aligns across 9 bases. The CDR3 extends over 14 amino acids. CDR1 and CDR2 from the germline V gene are LGHDT and YNNKEL (reference sequence). This CDR3 is CASSQGTGDSPLHF. DNA for the CDR3: TGTGCCAGCAGCCAAGGGACAGGGGATTCACCCCTCCACTTC.

This clone was picked up many times. This chain joins TRBV18 and TRBJ2-3; TRBD1 matches 7 bases. With 1 base clipped from V and 0 bases from J, the junction kept 7 bases outside the gene matches. Looked up from germline, CDR1 is KGHSH and CDR2 is LQKENI. The CDR3 covers 17 residues. The CDR3 DNA follows: TGTGCCAGCTCACCACGGGACAGACCCATTAGCACAGATACGCAGTATTTT. This gives the protein CASSPRDRPISTDTQYF.

In this sample, this clone is medium-sized (0.01 to 0.1%). The V and J genes are TRBV7-3 and TRBJ2-7; TRBD1 matches at 9 bases. CDR1 and CDR2 from the germline V gene are SGHTA and FQGTGA. This CDR3 spans 14 amino acids. The V and J ends lost 5 bases and 2 bases, in that order; junction bases with no gene match: 4. The CDR3 protein is CASSPGTGTYEQYF. The CDR3 DNA reads TGTGCCAGCAGCCCCGGGACAGGGACCTACGAGCAGTACTTC.

In its sample, this clone is medium-sized. The V gene is TRBV7-2, the J gene TRBJ2-7, with 9 positions matching TRBD2. With V trimmed by 5 bases and J by 0 bases, 8 bases remained unmatched. Germline V CDR1 and CDR2: SGHTA, FQGNSA. There are 16 residues in the CDR3. The CDR3 is CASSPLSGGHSYEQYF. The CDR3 nucleotides are TGTGCCAGCAGCCCGCTTAGCGGGGGACACTCCTACGAGCAGTACTTC.

This clone was seen repeatedly, ten times or more. The genes are TRBV28 and TRBJ2-5; no clear D. From germline, CDR1 is MDHEN and CDR2 SYDVKM. The ends were cut back, 8 bases at V and 2 bases at J, with 12 bases in the middle. The CDR3 extends over 13 amino acids. The CDR3 nucleotides read TGTGCCAGCCACCTGGTTGGACAAGAGACCCAGTACTTC. It encodes CASHLVGQETQYF. Together with reference TRBV28 and TRBJ2-5, the CDR3 gives the full variable domain: DVKVTQSSRYLVKRTGEKVFLECVQDMDHENMFWYRQDPGLGLRLIYFSYDVKMKEKGDIPEGYSVSREKKERFSLILESASTNQTSMYLCASHLVGQETQYFGPGTRLLVL.

This clone has at least ten counts. This chain uses TRBV5-4 with TRBJ2-1; TRBD2 matches at 7 bases. The CDR3 contains 15 residues. V trimming: 6 bases; J trimming: 2 bases; junction bases outside the gene matches: 8. Germline V gene lookup returns CDR1 SGHNT and CDR2 YYREEE (reference sequence). The CDR3 nucleotides read TGTGCCAGCAACCCAGCGGGACCTCCCTACAATGAGCAGTTCTTC. Translating it yields CASNPAGPPYNEQFF.

This clone was recorded a few times. This chain uses TRBV2 with TRBJ2-7; 8 nucleotides line up with TRBD2. The germline V gene has CDR1 SNHLY and CDR2 FYNNEI. The CDR3 spans 13 residues. The J segment lost 2 bases and the V segment lost 6 bases, leaving 3 bases of the junction unmatched. CDR3 loop: CASRQTSAYEQYF. CDR3 nucleotide sequence: TGTGCCAGCAGGCAGACTAGCGCCTACGAGCAGTACTTC.

V and J are TRBV28 and TRBJ1-2; possible D gene TRBD1, 5 bases. Trimming removed 3 bases from V and 0 bases from J, with 5 bases in between. This CDR3 contains 13 residues. Germline V gives CDR1 MDHEN, CDR2 SYDVKM. CDR3 protein: CASSLTANYGYTF. CDR3 sequence (DNA): TGTGCCAGCAGTTTGACAGCTAACTATGGCTACACCTTC.

The chain uses TRBV11-3 and TRBJ2-3; D is undetermined. This CDR3 is 14 amino acids long. CDR1 and CDR2 (germline): SGHNT, YENEEA. Trimming shortened V by 4 bases and J by 5 bases, and 13 bases separated the two germline ends. CDR3 in DNA: TGTGCCAGCAGCTCTAGTCGTACGGGAGATACGCAGTATTTT. Encoded protein: CASSSSRTGDTQYF.

The chain uses TRBV18 and TRBJ2-1, with D uncertain. V was shortened by 0 bases and J by 9 bases, with 12 bases between the two germline ends. Germline assignment: CDR1 KGHSH and CDR2 LQKENI. CDR3 length: 14 residues. The CDR3 nucleotides read TGTGCCAGCTCACCACCGTCCAGTTCACGTGAGCAGTTCTTC. As protein: CASSPPSSSREQFF.

This clone was recorded many times. The junction departs from the called germline gene at one end, perhaps through a read error. The sample carries other DNA sequences with the same CDR3. This chain connects TRBV27 to TRBJ1-2; D may be TRBD1 (5 bases). CDR3 size: 15 residues. Germline V gene data show CDR1 as MNHEY and CDR2 as SMNVEV (reference sequence). The CDR3 sequence: CASSFSRDAVYGCTF. The CDR3 DNA is TGTGCCAGCAGTTTCTCCCGGGACGCCGTCTATGGCTGCACCTTC.

The chain joins TRBV6-1 to TRBJ2-5; TRBD2 is a possible D gene (7 bases). Trimming shortened V by 6 bases and J by 4 bases, and 12 bases separated the two germline ends. The germline V gene encodes CDR1 MNHNS and CDR2 SASEGT. This CDR3 comprises 13 residues. In nucleotides, the CDR3 is TGTGCCAGCAGGGAGGGAGGGGGAGAGACCCAGTACTTC. Encoded protein: CASREGGGETQYF.

The chain combines TRBV13 with TRBJ2-7, with 10 bases fitting TRBD2. Trimming at V came to 5 bases and at J to 7 bases, leaving 2 bases not matched to a gene. This CDR3 region has 12 residues. Looked up from germline, CDR1 is PRHDT and CDR2 is FYEKMQ (reference sequence). The CDR3 loop is CASSLAGVEQYF. CDR3 nucleotide sequence: TGTGCCAGCAGCCTAGCGGGGGTAGAGCAGTACTTC.

The rearrangement joins TRBV7-2 to TRBJ2-7, with 13 bases that match TRBD2. CDR3 length: 15 amino acids. V was pared by 4 bases and J by 4 bases, with 4 bases of the junction left unmatched. Per germline, CDR1 SGHTA and CDR2 FQGNSA. DNA of the CDR3: TGTGCCAGCAGCTCACTAGCGGGAGGGCCGTACGAGCAGTACTTC. It specifies CASSSLAGGPYEQYF. Combining the CDR3 with reference TRBV7-2 and TRBJ2-7 gives the whole variable domain GAGVSQSPSNKVTEKGKDVELRCDPISGHTALYWYRQSLGQGLEFLIYFQGNSAPDKSGLPSDRFSAERTGGSVSTLTIQRTQQEDSAVYLCASSSLAGGPYEQYFGPGTRLTVT.

This clone was seen a few times. V and J are TRBV7-8 and TRBJ2-7; possible D gene TRBD1, 5 bases. From germline, CDR1 is SGHVS and CDR2 FQNEAQ. The CDR3 loop spans 12 amino acids. V dropped 5 bases and J dropped 3 bases, with 8 bases sitting between them. This CDR3 reads CASSLRVYEQYF. The CDR3 nucleotides read TGTGCCAGCAGCCTCAGGGTCTACGAGCAGTACTTC.

The chain is built from TRBV7-3 and TRBJ1-1; D gene ambiguous. Trimming removed 3 bases from V and 0 bases from J, with 5 bases in between. Germline assignment: CDR1 SGHTA and CDR2 FQGTGA. The CDR3 consists of 13 residues. The CDR3 loop is CASSLQMNTEAFF. CDR3 DNA sequence: TGTGCCAGCAGCTTGCAAATGAACACTGAAGCTTTCTTT.

The V and J genes are TRBV7-2 and TRBJ1-1; 8 bases fit TRBD1. Germline-derived CDR1 and CDR2 are SGHTA and FQGNSA. The junction had 7 bases not matched to a gene; V was cut back by 5 bases and J by 5 bases. This CDR3 is built from 14 residues. CDR3 residues: CASSPDRDWTEAFF. The CDR3 DNA follows: TGTGCCAGCAGCCCGGACAGGGATTGGACTGAAGCTTTCTTT.

The chain is built from TRBV20-1 and TRBJ2-2, with 7 bases matching TRBD2. Per germline, CDR1 DFQATT and CDR2 SNEGSKA (reference sequence). The ends lost 3 bases at V and 3 bases at J; junction bases unmatched: 7. This CDR3 region has 15 residues. DNA for the CDR3: TGCAGTGCTAGGGGCGGGAGCAGGGACACCGGGGAGCTGTTTTTT. Protein: CSARGGSRDTGELFF.

This clone turned up a few times. The chain recombines TRBV2 with TRBJ2-1; a possible D gene is TRBD2 (5 bases). The CDR3 consists of 11 residues. V was shortened by 6 bases and J by 8 bases, with 8 bases between the two germline ends. CDR1 is SNHLY, CDR2 FYNNEI, per germline. CDR3 region: CASSQADEQFF. The CDR3 nucleotides are TGTGCCAGCAGCCAAGCGGATGAGCAGTTCTTC.

This clone showed up just once. The chain couples TRBV5-1 to TRBJ1-2, with D possibly matching TRBD1 (6 bases). V was shortened by 0 bases and J by 1 base, with 7 bases between the two germline ends. The CDR3 sequence is 14 residues long. CDR1 is SGHRS, CDR2 YFSETQ, per germline. CDR3 bases: TGCGCCAGCAGCTTGGGGACAGATAACTATGGCTACACCTTC. This encodes CASSLGTDNYGYTF.

This clone was picked up many times. The chain is built from TRBV3-1 and TRBJ1-1; D is unresolved. The germline gives CDR1 LGHDT, CDR2 YNNKEL (reference sequence). Trimming pared 4 bases from V and 0 bases from J, leaving 9 bases between. There are 14 residues in the CDR3. This chain's CDR3 is CASSLAGMNTEAFF. The CDR3 bases are TGTGCCAGCAGCCTCGCGGGCATGAACACTGAAGCTTTCTTT.

The rearrangement joins TRBV20-1 to TRBJ2-1; D gene unclear. Germline V gene sequence: CDR1 DFQATT, CDR2 SNEGSKA (reference sequence). Trimming took 3 bases from V and 14 from J, leaving 17 bases between them. There are 12 residues in the CDR3. CDR3 sequence reads: CSASKSNPLEFF. As DNA, the CDR3 is TGCAGTGCTAGTAAGTCTAATCCGTTGGAGTTCTTC.

This clone was counted at least ten times. DNA for the CDR3: TGCGCCAGCAGCCAAGGAGGACTAGCGGGAGTCGGAACCGGGGAGCTGTTTTTT. Translated, it gives CASSQGGLAGVGTGELFF. The chain links TRBV4-1 to TRBJ2-2, with 13 bases fitting TRBD2. In germline, CDR1 is MGHRA, CDR2 YSYEKL. With V trimmed by 1 base and J by 5 bases, 7 bases remained unmatched. The CDR3 spans 18 residues.

This clone was seen repeatedly, ten times or more. The rearrangement links TRBV6-1 to TRBJ1-5; D is undetermined. The CDR3 is 12 residues long. Trimming took off 4 bases at V and 7 bases at J, with 8 bases between the two ends. Germline V CDR1 and CDR2: MNHNS, SASEGT. The CDR3 sequence: CASSGGSQPQHF. Written as DNA, the CDR3 is TGTGCCAGCAGTGGGGGAAGCCAGCCCCAGCATTTT.